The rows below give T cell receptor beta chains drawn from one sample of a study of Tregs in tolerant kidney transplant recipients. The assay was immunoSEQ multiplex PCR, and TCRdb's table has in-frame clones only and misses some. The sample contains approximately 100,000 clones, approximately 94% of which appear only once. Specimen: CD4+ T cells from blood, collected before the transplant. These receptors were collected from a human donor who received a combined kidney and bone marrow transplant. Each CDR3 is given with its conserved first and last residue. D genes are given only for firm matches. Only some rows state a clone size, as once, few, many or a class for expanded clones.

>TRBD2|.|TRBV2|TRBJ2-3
TGTGCCAGCGCGGGGGGGCGGGGGGTAGATACGCAGTATTTT
CASAGGRGVDTQYF
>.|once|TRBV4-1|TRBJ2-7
TGCGCCAGCAGCCCCCAGGGATCCAGCGAGCAGTACTTC
CASSPQGSSEQYF
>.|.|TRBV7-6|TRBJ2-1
TGTGCCAGCAGCGGTAGTAATGAGCAGTTCTTC
CASSGSNEQFF
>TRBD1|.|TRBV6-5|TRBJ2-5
TGTGCCAGCAGTCGACAGGGGTATCAGACCCAGTACTTC
CASSRQGYQTQYF
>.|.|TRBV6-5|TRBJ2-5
TGTGCCAGCCAAAGAGGACTAAGGACCCAAGAGACCCAGTACTTC
CASQRGLRTQETQYF
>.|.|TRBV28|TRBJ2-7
TGTGCCAGCAGTTTGAGTGCCTCCGAGCAGTACTTC
CASSLSASEQYF
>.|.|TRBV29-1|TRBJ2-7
TGCAGCGTTGCGGAGGGCTACGAGCAGTACTTC
CSVAEGYEQYF
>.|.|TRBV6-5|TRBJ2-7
TGTGCCACCAGTCAGGGGCCTCTCTACGAGCAGTACTTC
CATSQGPLYEQYF
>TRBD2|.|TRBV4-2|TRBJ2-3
TGTGCCAGCAGCCAAGGACTAGCGTCAACAGATACGCAGTATTTT
CASSQGLASTDTQYF
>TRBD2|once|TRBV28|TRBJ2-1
TGTGCCAGCAGTTTCCGGGGCGGGGGCTCCTACAATGAGCAGTTCTTC
CASSFRGGGSYNEQFF
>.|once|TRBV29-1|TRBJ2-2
TGCAGCGTTGGTCTGGCGGGTCACACCGGGGAGCTGTTTTTT
CSVGLAGHTGELFF
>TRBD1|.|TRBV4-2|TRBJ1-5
TGTGCCAGCAGCCAGGGGGACAGGGCTAGCAATCAGCCCCAGCATTTT
CASSQGDRASNQPQHF
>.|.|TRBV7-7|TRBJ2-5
TGTGCCAGCAGCTTAGGCGTCCGGGAGACCCAGTACTTC
CASSLGVRETQYF
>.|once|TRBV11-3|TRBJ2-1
TGTGCCAGCAGCTTAGTGATCGGGGGTGAGCAGTTCTTC
CASSLVIGGEQFF
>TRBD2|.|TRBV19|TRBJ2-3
TGTGCCAGTAGTATAGGAGCGGGAGGAAGTACAGATACGCAGTATTTT
CASSIGAGGSTDTQYF
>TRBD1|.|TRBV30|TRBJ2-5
TGTGCCTGGGAGAAGGGACAGACTCAACGGGAGACCCAGTACTTC
CAWEKGQTQRETQYF